These 7 T cell receptor beta chains came from one sample sequenced in a study of T cells after yellow fever vaccination. TCRdb analysed the 5' RACE reads with MiXCR anew, one entry per CDR3 protein. This table has roughly 500,000 distinct CDR3 sequences, less than 20% appearing once. The sample in question was PBMCs, obtained 15 days after the yellow fever booster vaccination. Every receptor here comes from a man between 25 and 39 years old who received the YFV17D yellow fever vaccine.

In its sample, this clonotype was seen a few times. The rearrangement uses TRBV12-3 or TRBV12-4 and TRBJ2-7, with 9 positions matching TRBD2. Trimming cost V 6 bases and J 2 bases; bases outside gene matches: 8. CDR3 size: 15 residues. CDR3 DNA: TGTGCCAGCAGCAACCCAGCGGGAGGCACCTACGAGCAGTACTTC. It yields the protein CASSNPAGGTYEQYF.

The sample holds a few counts of this clonotype. J is TRBJ2-1 and V is TRBV4-3; 10 nucleotides align to TRBD2. The CDR3 sequence is 17 residues long. V dropped 0 bases and J dropped 6; count of bases not matched to a gene: 8. The germline gives CDR1 LGHNA, CDR2 YSLEER. The CDR3 region is CASSQDLLAGNFNEQFF. The CDR3 DNA reads as TGCGCCAGCAGCCAAGACCTACTAGCGGGAAATTTCAATGAGCAGTTCTTC.

The chain couples TRBV5-5 to TRBJ2-1; perhaps TRBD2 as D (6 bases). The V gene lost 3 bases and the J gene lost 7 bases, with 17 bases spanning the gap. CDR3 size: 15 residues. CDR1 and CDR2 from the germline V gene are SGHKS and YYEKEE (reference sequence). This CDR3 is CASSSPPSGVNEQFF. CDR3 nucleotides: TGTGCCAGCAGCTCTCCCCCCTCGGGGGTTAATGAGCAGTTCTTC.

In its sample, this clonotype was seen a few times. The CDR3 DNA follows: TGTGCCAGCAGCCATACAGGGAGAGATCGGGCAGATACGCAGTATTTT. This sequence encodes CASSHTGRDRADTQYF. This chain connects TRBV6-1 to TRBJ2-3; perhaps TRBD1 as D (6 bases). The ends were cut back, 6 bases at V and 4 bases at J, with 20 bases in the middle. Germline assignment: CDR1 MNHNS and CDR2 SASEGT. The CDR3 extends over 16 amino acids.

This clonotype has only a few counts. The chain carries TRBV5-1 and TRBJ2-3, with TRBD2 identical over 8 bases. Germline V lookup: CDR1 SGHRS, CDR2 YFSETQ. The V segment lost 0 bases and the J segment 1 base; nucleotides outside the gene matches: 1. This CDR3 contains 15 residues. This chain's CDR3 is CASSLETSGTDTQYF. As DNA, the CDR3 is TGCGCCAGCAGCTTGGAGACTAGCGGCACAGATACGCAGTATTTT.

This chain joins TRBV18 and TRBJ2-7, with 10 bases that match TRBD1. Germline CDR1 is KGHSH and CDR2 is LQKENI. This CDR3 is built from 13 residues. V lost 6 bases to trimming and J lost 6 bases; unmatched junction nucleotides: 5. The CDR3 region has the DNA TGTGCCAGCTCCCCCGGGACAGGGGTCGAGCAGTACTTC. Its protein product is CASSPGTGVEQYF.

This clonotype was recorded a few times. The chain couples TRBV5-1 to TRBJ1-2; tentatively, D is TRBD1 (6 bases). The germline gives CDR1 SGHRS, CDR2 YFSETQ. Trimming pared 0 bases from V and 7 bases from J, leaving 10 bases between. CDR3 size: 13 residues. The CDR3 loop reads CASSLAGTFGYTF. As DNA, the CDR3 is TGCGCCAGCAGCTTGGCGGGGACATTTGGCTACACCTTC. The full variable domain, with the rest looked up from reference TRBV5-1 and TRBJ1-2, is KAGVTQTPRYLIKTRGQQVTLSCSPISGHRSVSWYQQTPGQGLQFLFEYFSETQRNKGNFPGRFSGRQFSNSRSEMNVSTLELGDSALYLCASSLAGTFGYTFGSGTRLTVV.